This TCR beta chain was identified in a study of CD8 T cells in ankylosing spondylitis. This clonotype was detected ten times or more. Antigen specificity is unknown. General study results and limits: A TCR beta motif made of 7 to 9 highly homologous variants seemed typical of ankylosing spondylitis blood. Matched ankylosing spondylitis synovial fluid reportedly contained a significantly enriched population of disease-linked clones.

The CDR3 is made up of 14 amino acids. Trimming took off 5 bases at V and 2 bases at J, with 10 bases between the two ends. The germline gives CDR1 SEHNR, CDR2 FQNEAQ (reference sequence). Quantitative 5'-RACE with molecular barcodes was used to make the TCR beta libraries. One entry per CDR3 protein results from TCRdb running MiXCR on the 5' RACE reads. This table has roughly 490,000 distinct CDR3 sequences, approximately 5.3% appearing once. The chain links TRBV7-9 to TRBJ1-3; no reliable D call. Sequencing was carried out using blood, either unsorted or a sorted T cell fraction (not recorded which). The source of this sequence is a male donor with ankylosing spondylitis. The CDR3 loop reads CASSPQAPGNTIYF. The CDR3, as DNA: TGTGCCAGCAGCCCGCAGGCGCCTGGAAACACCATATATTTT.